Each of the 10 T cell receptor beta chains below was sequenced from the same sample in a study of blood T cells in healthy people across ages. A second PCR, run for roughly 7 to 12 cycles, used a sample-barcoded 5' primer plus a J-beta primer mix. TCRdb called the 5' RACE reads again in MiXCR, with one record for every CDR3 protein. The repertoire holds under 850,000 distinct CDR3 sequences, 30% to 45% seen once, with over 10% in the top ten. The specimen sequenced was blood. All receptors derive from a man aged 18-30 years in good health.

There are a few counts of this clonotype. The CDR3, as DNA: TGTGCCAGCAGCTGGGGGATAACCGGTCAGCCCCAGCATTTT. The encoded protein is CASSWGITGQPQHF. The rearrangement uses TRBV6-2 or TRBV6-3 and TRBJ1-5; a possible D gene is TRBD1 (5 bases). Trimming removed 6 bases at V and 6 bases at J, with 15 bases between. Germline CDR1 is MNHEY and CDR2 is SVGEGT. The CDR3 runs 14 residues.

This clonotype came up a few times. The rearrangement uses TRBV24-1 and TRBJ1-6; TRBD1 aligns across 7 bases. Germline V lookup: CDR1 KGHDR, CDR2 SFDVKD. There are 16 residues in the CDR3. V shed 3 bases and J 4 bases; nucleotides not matched to a gene: 5. CDR3 amino acids: CATSDPGGPYNSPLHF. The CDR3 DNA is TGTGCCACCAGTGATCCAGGGGGACCGTATAATTCACCCCTCCACTTT.

V and J are TRBV7-6 and TRBJ2-3; 10 bases match TRBD2. V lost 0 bases to trimming and J lost 4 bases; unmatched junction nucleotides: 4. The CDR3 sequence is 16 residues long. Germline CDR1 and CDR2: SGHVS and FNYEAQ. CDR3 sequence (DNA): TGTGCCAGCAGCTTAGCGGGGAGCGGGGGGGCAGATACGCAGTATTTT. It yields the protein CASSLAGSGGADTQYF.

The CDR3 loop is CASSQHQGGTEAFF. The CDR3 region has the DNA TGTGCCAGCAGCCAACATCAGGGAGGCACTGAAGCTTTCTTT. This rearrangement joins TRBV3-1 to TRBJ1-1; tentative D call: TRBD1 (5 bases). Germline loops: CDR1 LGHDT, CDR2 YNNKEL (reference sequence). With 2 bases removed from V and 4 bases from J, the gap between germline ends came to 11 bases. The CDR3 length is 14 residues. Full variable domain (missing parts from reference TRBV3-1 and TRBJ1-1): DTAVSQTPKYLVTQMGNDKSIKCEQNLGHDTMYWYKQDSKKFLKIMFSYNNKELIINETVPNRFSPKSPDKAHLNLHINSLELGDSAVYFCASSQHQGGTEAFFGQGTRLTVV.

This clonotype was counted once. This clone may be a read error of a much larger clone one base away. The V call is TRBV27, the J call TRBJ2-7; TRBD1 might be the D (5 bases). CDR1 MNHEY and CDR2 SMNVEV come from the germline V gene (reference sequence). This CDR3 comprises 14 residues. V was trimmed by 1 base and J by 5 bases, leaving 12 bases between them. The CDR3 sequence: CASSLYAGYDEQYF. Written as DNA, the CDR3 is TGTGCCAGCAGTTTATACGCAGGGTATGACGAGCAGTACTTC.

This clonotype was seen many times. J is TRBJ2-3 and V is TRBV4-2; D is unresolved. CDR1 and CDR2 (germline): LGHNA, YNFKEQ. Deletions cut 4 bases from V and 3 bases from J, with 17 bases between. The CDR3 sequence is 16 residues long. CDR3 nucleotide sequence: TGTGCCAGCAGCCCCACTACGACACTGGAAACAGATACGCAGTATTTT. Protein sequence: CASSPTTTLETDTQYF.

This clonotype was counted a few times. The rearrangement links TRBV4-2 to TRBJ2-3; D is uncertain. V shed 1 base and J shed 6 bases, with 11 bases lying between them. This CDR3 spans 14 amino acids. Germline V gene sequence: CDR1 LGHNA, CDR2 YNFKEQ. This chain's CDR3 is CASSQGGPGDTQYF. CDR3 DNA: TGTGCCAGCAGCCAAGGAGGCCCCGGCGATACGCAGTATTTT.

The chain links TRBV12-3 or TRBV12-4 to TRBJ2-2; weak D call: TRBD2 (5 bases). CDR3 length: 12 residues. V gave up 7 bases and J gave up 4 bases, with 7 bases separating them. CDR3 protein: CASKGSTGELFF. As DNA, the CDR3 is TGTGCCAGCAAAGGGAGCACCGGGGAGCTGTTTTTT.

In its sample, this clonotype was seen many times. The chain uses TRBV20-1 and TRBJ2-1, with 16 bases lining up with TRBD2. This CDR3 comprises 19 residues. The trim removed 4 bases at V and 0 bases at J, leaving 9 bases unmatched. In germline, CDR1 is DFQATT, CDR2 SNEGSKA (reference sequence). The CDR3 region is CSAKRGLAGGSSSYNEQFF. CDR3 DNA: TGCAGTGCTAAGAGGGGACTAGCGGGGGGGTCCAGCTCCTACAATGAGCAGTTCTTC.

Note on this clonotype: A much larger clone differs from this one at a single base, so this may be a read error. V and J are TRBV7-2 and TRBJ1-2; D ambiguous. With 0 bases removed from V and 0 bases from J, the gap between germline ends came to 8 bases. CDR1 is SGHTA and CDR2 is FQGNSA in the germline V gene. The CDR3 sequence is 15 residues long. The CDR3 reads CASSLAAPANYGYTF. Here the CDR3 DNA reads TGTGCCAGCAGCTTAGCGGCCCCAGCTAACTATGGCTACACCTTC.